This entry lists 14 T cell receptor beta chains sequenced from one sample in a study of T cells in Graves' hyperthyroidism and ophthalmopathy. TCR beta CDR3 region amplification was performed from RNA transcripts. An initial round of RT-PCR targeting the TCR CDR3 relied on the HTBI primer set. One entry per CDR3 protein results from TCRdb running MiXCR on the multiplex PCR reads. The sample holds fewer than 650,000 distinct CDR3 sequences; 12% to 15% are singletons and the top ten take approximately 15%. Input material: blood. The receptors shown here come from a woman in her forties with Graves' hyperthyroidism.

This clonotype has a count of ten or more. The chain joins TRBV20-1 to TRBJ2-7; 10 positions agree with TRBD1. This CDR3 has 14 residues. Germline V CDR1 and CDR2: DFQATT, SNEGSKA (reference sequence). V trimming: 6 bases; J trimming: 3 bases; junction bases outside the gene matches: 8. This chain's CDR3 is CSARPGTGVYEQYF. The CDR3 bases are TGCAGTGCCCGGCCTGGGACAGGGGTCTACGAGCAGTACTTC.

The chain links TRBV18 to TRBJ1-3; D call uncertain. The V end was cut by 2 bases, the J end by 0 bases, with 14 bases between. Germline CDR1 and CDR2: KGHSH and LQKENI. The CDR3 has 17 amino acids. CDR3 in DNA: TGTGCCAGCTCACCATTGTCAGCGGAATCCTCTGGAAACACCATATATTTT. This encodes CASSPLSAESSGNTIYF.

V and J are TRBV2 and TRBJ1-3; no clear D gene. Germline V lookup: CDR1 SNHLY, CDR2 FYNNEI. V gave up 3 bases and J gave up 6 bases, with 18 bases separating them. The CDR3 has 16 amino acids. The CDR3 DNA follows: TGTGCCAGCAGTGATCGGTACAAACCCCTAGAAAACACCATATATTTT. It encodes CASSDRYKPLENTIYF.

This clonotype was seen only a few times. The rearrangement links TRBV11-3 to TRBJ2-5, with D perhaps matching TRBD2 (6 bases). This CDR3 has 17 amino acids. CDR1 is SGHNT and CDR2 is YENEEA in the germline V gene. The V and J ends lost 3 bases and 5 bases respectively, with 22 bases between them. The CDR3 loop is CASSFFRGGDFSETQYF. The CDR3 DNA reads TGTGCCAGCAGCTTTTTTCGGGGAGGCGACTTTAGTGAGACCCAGTACTTC.

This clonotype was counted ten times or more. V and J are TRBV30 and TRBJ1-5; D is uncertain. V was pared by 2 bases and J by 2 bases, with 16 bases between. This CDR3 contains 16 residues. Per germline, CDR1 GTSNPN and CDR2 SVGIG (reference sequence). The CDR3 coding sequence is TGTGCCTGGAGTTTCAGGTCTTCGTTTGGCAATCAGCCCCAGCATTTT. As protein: CAWSFRSSFGNQPQHF.

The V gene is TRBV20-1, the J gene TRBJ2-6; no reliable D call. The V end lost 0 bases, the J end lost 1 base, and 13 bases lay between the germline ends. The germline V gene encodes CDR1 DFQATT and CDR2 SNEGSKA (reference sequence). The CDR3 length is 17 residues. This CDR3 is CSARDLNSPSGANVLTF. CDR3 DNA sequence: TGCAGTGCTAGAGATCTGAACAGCCCATCTGGGGCCAACGTCCTGACTTTC.

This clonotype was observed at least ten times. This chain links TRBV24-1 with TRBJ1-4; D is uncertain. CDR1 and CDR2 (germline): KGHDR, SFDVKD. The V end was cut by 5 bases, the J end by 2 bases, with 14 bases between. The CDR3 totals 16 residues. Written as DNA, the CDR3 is TGTGCCACCAGTGGAGGAAGGGATGATACTAATGAAAAACTGTTTTTT. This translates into CATSGGRDDTNEKLFF.

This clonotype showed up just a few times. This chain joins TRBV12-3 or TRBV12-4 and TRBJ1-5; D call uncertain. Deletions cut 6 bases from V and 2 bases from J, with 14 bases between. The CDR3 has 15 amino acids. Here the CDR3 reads CASRSGSLGNQPQHF. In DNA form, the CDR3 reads TGTGCCAGCAGAAGTGGGAGCTTGGGCAATCAGCCCCAGCATTTT.

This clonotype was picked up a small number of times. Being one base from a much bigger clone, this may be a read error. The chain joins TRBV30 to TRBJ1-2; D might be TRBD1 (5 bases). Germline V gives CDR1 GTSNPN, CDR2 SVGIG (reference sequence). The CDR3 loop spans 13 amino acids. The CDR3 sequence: CDSARQRNYGYTF. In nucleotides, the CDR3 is TGTGACAGCGCAAGACAGAGGAACTATGGCTACACCTTC.

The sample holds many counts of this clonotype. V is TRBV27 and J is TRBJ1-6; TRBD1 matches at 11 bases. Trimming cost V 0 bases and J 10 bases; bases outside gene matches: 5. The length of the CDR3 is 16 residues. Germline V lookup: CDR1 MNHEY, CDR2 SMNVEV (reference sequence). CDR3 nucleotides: TGTGCCAGCAGTTTATCGGGGACAGGGGGTAGCTCACCCCTCCACTTT. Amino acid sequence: CASSLSGTGGSSPLHF.

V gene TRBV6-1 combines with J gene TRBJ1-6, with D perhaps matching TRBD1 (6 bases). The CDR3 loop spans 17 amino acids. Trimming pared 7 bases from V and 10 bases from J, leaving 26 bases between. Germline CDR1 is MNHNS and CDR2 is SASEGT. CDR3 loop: CASMGGLTGTRGSPLHF. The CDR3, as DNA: TGTGCCAGCATGGGGGGTCTAACCGGGACACGAGGGTCACCCCTCCACTTT.

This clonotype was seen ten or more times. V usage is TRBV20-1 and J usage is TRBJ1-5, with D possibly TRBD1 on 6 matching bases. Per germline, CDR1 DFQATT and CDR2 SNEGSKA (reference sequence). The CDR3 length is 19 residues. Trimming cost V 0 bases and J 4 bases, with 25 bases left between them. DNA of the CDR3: TGCAGTGCTAGAGATCTGGGGGCGGGGGGTATTATAGGGAATCAGCCCCAGCATTTT. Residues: CSARDLGAGGIIGNQPQHF.

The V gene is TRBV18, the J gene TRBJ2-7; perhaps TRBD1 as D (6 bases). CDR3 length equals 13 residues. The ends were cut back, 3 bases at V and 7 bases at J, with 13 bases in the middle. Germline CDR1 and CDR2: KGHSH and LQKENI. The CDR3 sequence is CASSPDSSGEQYF. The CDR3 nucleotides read TGTGCCAGCTCACCGGACAGCTCTGGGGAGCAGTACTTC.

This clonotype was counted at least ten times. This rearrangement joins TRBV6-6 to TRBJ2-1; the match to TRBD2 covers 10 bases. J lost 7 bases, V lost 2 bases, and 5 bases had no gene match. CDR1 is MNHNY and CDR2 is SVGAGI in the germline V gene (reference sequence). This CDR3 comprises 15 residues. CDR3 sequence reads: CASSYPGTSENEQFF. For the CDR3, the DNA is TGTGCCAGCAGTTACCCCGGGACTAGCGAAAATGAGCAGTTCTTC.